These 18 T cell receptor beta chains were sequenced from one sample in a study of T cells in localized non-small cell lung cancer. This table comes from immunoSEQ multiplex PCR, and its TCRdb copy is limited to in-frame clones, with some not included. The sample contains around 35,000 clones, roughly 78% of which appear only once. The sequenced sample was peripheral blood, obtained before any cancer treatment. All receptors derive from a male donor older than 55 with stage III squamous cell lung carcinoma.

The chain uses TRBV4-2 and TRBJ1-1, with D uncertain. The CDR3 length is 16 residues. The germline gives CDR1 LGHNA, CDR2 YNFKEQ. V dropped 0 bases and J dropped 0 bases, with 11 bases sitting between them. CDR3 residues: CASSQDGRALNTEAFF. CDR3 in DNA: TGTGCCAGCAGCCAAGATGGGAGGGCTCTGAACACTGAAGCTTTCTTT.

The J gene is TRBJ2-5, the V gene TRBV7-2; the match to TRBD2 covers 10 bases. V shed 1 base and J 6 bases; nucleotides not matched to a gene: 11. Germline loops: CDR1 SGHTA, CDR2 FQGNSA. CDR3 length equals 17 residues. The DNA for the CDR3 is TGTGCCAGCAGCTTAGAAAGGACTAGCGGAATATTGAAGACCCAGTACTTC. Translating it yields CASSLERTSGILKTQYF.

The chain recombines TRBV11-2 with TRBJ2-7; 8 nucleotides align to TRBD1. CDR1 is SGHAT and CDR2 is FQNNGV in the germline V gene. V was clipped by 0 bases and J by 5 bases; unmatched bases: 6. The CDR3 extends over 15 amino acids. The CDR3, as DNA: TGTGCCAGCAGCTTAGAAGGGCAGGGGGCCCACGAGCAGTACTTC. It is translated as CASSLEGQGAHEQYF.

The chain uses TRBV13 and TRBJ2-7, with TRBD1 identical over 12 bases. Germline V gives CDR1 PRHDT, CDR2 FYEKMQ (reference sequence). The CDR3 loop spans 14 amino acids. Germline trimming cut 4 bases from V and 4 bases from J; bases unmatched to any gene: 2. CDR3 amino acids: CASSSGQGAYEQYF. The CDR3 DNA reads as TGTGCCAGCAGCTCGGGACAGGGGGCTTACGAGCAGTACTTC.

V and J are TRBV27 and TRBJ1-2, with 11 bases lining up with TRBD1. Germline trimming cut 6 bases from V and 7 bases from J; bases unmatched to any gene: 4. The germline V gene has CDR1 MNHEY and CDR2 SMNVEV (reference sequence). The CDR3 runs to 13 residues. The CDR3 here is CASRTGTGGGYTF. The CDR3 DNA reads TGTGCCAGCAGGACCGGGACAGGGGGTGGCTACACCTTC.

The rearrangement links TRBV11-1 to TRBJ2-3, with TRBD1 as a possible D gene (6 bases). The CDR3 is made up of 16 amino acids. Germline values: CDR1 SGHAT, CDR2 FQDESV (reference sequence). V lost 0 bases, J lost 2 bases, and 12 bases lay in between. The CDR3 is CASSLAQGQNTDTQYF. CDR3 DNA sequence: TGTGCCAGCAGCTTAGCGCAAGGACAGAACACAGATACGCAGTATTTT.

V gene TRBV5-1 combines with J gene TRBJ2-2, with TRBD2 matching over 7 bases. Germline CDR1 is SGHRS and CDR2 is YFSETQ. J lost 2 bases, V lost 3 bases, and 13 bases had no gene match. The CDR3 is made up of 18 amino acids. CDR3 amino acids: CASSSPNWGGSNTGELFF. The CDR3, as DNA: TGCGCCAGCAGCTCACCCAATTGGGGGGGAAGTAACACCGGGGAGCTGTTTTTT.

The chain is built from TRBV18 and TRBJ2-2, with D possibly being TRBD2 (6 bases). V lost 6 bases, J lost 6 bases, and 11 bases lay in between. The V gene's germline CDR1 is KGHSH and CDR2 LQKENI. The CDR3 has 13 residues. CDR3 nucleotides: TGTGCCAGCTCCGAAACGGGGGCCGGGGAGCTGTTTTTT. Translation: CASSETGAGELFF.

The V gene is TRBV11-3, the J gene TRBJ2-1; D remains unclear. Trimming removed 5 bases at V and 6 bases at J, with 17 bases between. Per germline, CDR1 SGHNT and CDR2 YENEEA. The CDR3 extends over 15 amino acids. CDR3 bases: TGTGCCAGCAGCCTACACGGACCCACCTCCAATGAGCAGTTCTTC. This translates into CASSLHGPTSNEQFF.

The chain carries TRBV7-3 and TRBJ2-3; D is undetermined. The germline CDR1 and CDR2 sequences are SGHTA and FQGTGA. Deletions cut 2 bases from V and 6 bases from J, with 12 bases between. The CDR3 has 14 amino acids. The CDR3 nucleotides read TGTGCCAGCAGCTTAGGCCAGCATGGGGATACGCAGTATTTT. Translation gives CASSLGQHGDTQYF.

The rearrangement joins TRBV6-5 to TRBJ1-1, with D unresolved. The V and J ends lost 5 bases and 7 bases respectively, with 11 bases between them. The CDR3 extends over 12 amino acids. Germline V gene data show CDR1 as MNHEY and CDR2 as SVGAGI. The CDR3 DNA reads TGTGCCAGCAGTCCTTCGAACCTTGAAGCTTTCTTT. Its protein product is CASSPSNLEAFF.

J is TRBJ2-7 and V is TRBV5-1; 8 nucleotides align to TRBD2. V shed 4 bases and J 2 bases; nucleotides not matched to a gene: 5. Germline CDR1 SGHRS, CDR2 YFSETQ. This CDR3 comprises 14 residues. CDR3 residues: CASSGGLGAYEQYF. DNA for the CDR3: TGCGCCAGCAGCGGGGGACTAGGAGCCTACGAGCAGTACTTC.

This clone was detected only a few times. J is TRBJ1-1 and V is TRBV5-1; maybe TRBD1 (5 bases). CDR1 is SGHRS and CDR2 is YFSETQ in the germline V gene. With 0 bases removed from V and 6 bases from J, the gap between germline ends came to 12 bases. The length of the CDR3 is 14 residues. CDR3 nucleotide sequence: TGCGCCAGCAGCTTGGGGGGGTTCAGTTCTGAAGCTTTCTTT. Protein sequence: CASSLGGFSSEAFF.

The rearrangement joins TRBV6-5 to TRBJ2-7; D possibly corresponds to TRBD2 (6 bases). The CDR3 is 15 amino acids. CDR1 MNHEY and CDR2 SVGAGI come from the germline V gene. With 2 bases removed from V and 4 bases from J, the gap between germline ends came to 15 bases. CDR3: CASSYRETYPYEQYF. The CDR3 DNA follows: TGTGCCAGCAGTTACCGGGAGACCTACCCTTACGAGCAGTACTTC.

The rearrangement links TRBV28 to TRBJ2-3; 10 bases align to TRBD1. This CDR3 contains 15 residues. CDR1 and CDR2 from the germline V gene are MDHEN and SYDVKM. V lost 2 bases to trimming and J lost 6 bases; unmatched junction nucleotides: 5. In nucleotides, the CDR3 is TGTGCCAGCAGTTTAAGGACAGGGGGGCCGGATACGCAGTATTTT. Translation: CASSLRTGGPDTQYF.

This rearrangement joins TRBV10-3 to TRBJ1-2, with a weak D call TRBD1 (5 bases). The length of the CDR3 is 14 residues. The germline V gene has CDR1 ENHRY and CDR2 SYGVKD. The V end was cut by 6 bases, the J end by 7 bases, with 18 bases between. The CDR3 here is CAISGDENPAGYTF. CDR3 DNA: TGTGCCATCAGCGGGGACGAAAACCCGGCTGGCTACACCTTC.

The chain couples TRBV7-2 to TRBJ2-1; TRBD2 matches 14 bases. The CDR3 totals 14 residues. Germline CDR1 is SGHTA and CDR2 is FQGNSA. Trimming at V came to 8 bases and at J to 8 bases, leaving 5 bases not matched to a gene. The CDR3 DNA reads TGTGCCAGCGGGACTAGCGGGAGTGTCTATGAGCAGTTCTTC. Encoded protein: CASGTSGSVYEQFF.

The genes are TRBV6-6 and TRBJ2-2; 9 bases line up with TRBD1. Trimming at V came to 7 bases and at J to 1 base, leaving 4 bases not matched to a gene. The CDR3 spans 15 residues. Germline CDR1 is MNHNY and CDR2 is SVGAGI (reference sequence). The CDR3 sequence: CASTRQGGNTGELFF. The CDR3 DNA reads TGTGCCAGCACAAGACAGGGGGGGAACACCGGGGAGCTGTTTTTT.